This T cell receptor beta chain is from a study of OX40 agonist ivuxolimab in advanced cancers. Broader study findings: Some patients without response likewise showed low normalized clonal expansion.

Data came from immunoSEQ multiplex PCR; TCRdb stores just in-frame clones and leaves some out. Among around 73,000 clones listed, more than 80% were seen once. Note on this clone: Its antigen is currently unknown. A read error may produce the germline difference seen at one junction end.

The V gene's germline CDR1 is MDHEN and CDR2 SYDVKM. The CDR3 length is 13 residues. The sample here was CD4+ or CD8+ T cells sorted from blood, taken in a trial of the OX40 agonist ivuxolimab. The V gene is TRBV28, the J gene TRBJ2-5; TRBD2 is a possible D gene (5 bases). The end of the DNA fits TRBJ2-7 better, so the J call may be wrong. This receptor was identified in an adult with an advanced solid tumor such as melanoma, head and neck, liver or kidney cancer. DNA of the CDR3: TGTGCCAGCGGTTTCCAGAGGGATTACGAGCAGTACTTC. It encodes CASGFQRDYEQYF.